The 8 T cell receptor beta chains in this list originate from one sample, sequenced in a study of blood T cell repertoires in COVID-19. Data came from immunoSEQ multiplex PCR; TCRdb stores just in-frame clones and leaves some out. Among approximately 33,000 clones, around 90% were seen once, and the ten largest hold less than 8%. Sample: peripheral blood. The receptors shown here come from a man in his 60s with COVID-19, enrolled during active disease.

The DNA of the CDR3 is TGTGCCACCAGTGCTAGATATAATTCACCCCTCCACTTT. It translates to CATSARYNSPLHF. The rearrangement uses TRBV24-1 and TRBJ1-6; no reliable D call. This CDR3 spans 13 amino acids. Germline lookup yields CDR1 KGHDR and CDR2 SFDVKD. Trimming took 5 bases from V and 4 from J, leaving 5 bases between them.

The V and J genes are TRBV2 and TRBJ1-2; D unclear. Germline V gene sequence: CDR1 SNHLY, CDR2 FYNNEI. Trimming cost V 1 base and J 3 bases, with 9 bases left between them. This CDR3 has 14 residues. The CDR3 DNA sequence: TGTGCCAGCAGTGAAGAGGCAGGCGACTATGGCTACACCTTC. It codes for CASSEEAGDYGYTF.

The V call is TRBV2, the J call TRBJ2-3; a weak D match, TRBD2 (5 bases). Germline CDR1 and CDR2: SNHLY and FYNNEI. The CDR3 is 14 residues long. V shed 4 bases and J shed 1 base, with 9 bases lying between them. CDR3 region: CASSVSSGTDTQYF. The DNA for the CDR3 is TGTGCCAGCAGTGTCAGTAGCGGCACAGATACGCAGTATTTT.

The J gene is TRBJ2-5, the V gene TRBV9; D not certain. Trimming removed 4 bases from V and 4 bases from J, with 11 bases in between. CDR1 is SGDLS, CDR2 YYNGEE, per germline. The CDR3 contains 13 residues. DNA for the CDR3: TGTGCCAGCAGCCCTGGAGTGGGAGAGACCCAGTACTTC. Its translation is CASSPGVGETQYF.

The chain employs TRBV28 and TRBJ2-7; possibly TRBD2 for D (5 bases). The CDR3 has 14 amino acids. Trimming cost V 4 bases and J 6 bases, with 16 bases left between them. Per germline, CDR1 MDHEN and CDR2 SYDVKM. The DNA of the CDR3 is TGTGCCAGCAGTTCCACCCCTAGCTATGGCGAGCAGTACTTC. Translating it yields CASSSTPSYGEQYF. Full variable domain (outside the CDR3, taken from reference TRBV28 and TRBJ2-7): DVKVTQSSRYLVKRTGEKVFLECVQDMDHENMFWYRQDPGLGLRLIYFSYDVKMKEKGDIPEGYSVSREKKERFSLILESASTNQTSMYLCASSSTPSYGEQYFGPGTRLTVT.

V and J are TRBV18 and TRBJ2-7; D might be TRBD1 (5 bases). The CDR3 spans 12 residues. Germline V lookup: CDR1 KGHSH, CDR2 LQKENI. The V end was cut by 3 bases, the J end by 4 bases, with 7 bases between. CDR3 DNA sequence: TGTGCCAGCTCACCCGACAGATACGAGCAGTACTTC. Protein: CASSPDRYEQYF.

This chain uses TRBV7-9 with TRBJ2-5; 7 bases align to TRBD1. CDR3 length: 16 amino acids. CDR1 and CDR2 from the germline V gene are SEHNR and FQNEAQ (reference sequence). V lost 2 bases to trimming and J lost 3 bases; unmatched junction nucleotides: 9. The CDR3 region is CASSLPRQGVEETQYF. Here the CDR3 DNA reads TGTGCCAGCAGCTTACCTCGACAGGGAGTAGAAGAGACCCAGTACTTC.

The rearrangement uses TRBV9 and TRBJ2-3; 11 positions agree with TRBD2. Germline trimming cut 4 bases from V and 0 bases from J; bases unmatched to any gene: 7. The CDR3 is 17 residues long. Per germline, CDR1 SGDLS and CDR2 YYNGEE. The CDR3 loop is CASSSRTSGPSTDTQYF. The CDR3 nucleotides are TGTGCCAGCAGCTCCCGGACTAGCGGGCCAAGCACAGATACGCAGTATTTT.